The rows below give T cell receptor beta chains drawn from one sample of a study of beta chain features in type 1 diabetes. Assay used: immunoSEQ multiplex PCR; TCRdb lists only in-frame clones, some missing. There are hundreds of thousands of clones in the sample; 10% to 15% occur only once, and over 0.008% lies in the top ten. The sequenced material came from naive CD4+ T cells from blood. These receptors were obtained from a woman younger than 30 with type 1 diabetes. Both conserved end residues are part of each CDR3. D genes are given only for firm matches. Clone size is not always given. Where it is, it says once, few, many or a class for expanded clones.

d_gene: .; abundance: .; len: 11; v_gene: TRBV6-5; j_gene: TRBJ1-1; CDR3aa: CASRTAGEAFF; CDR3nt: TGTGCCAGCAGAACAGCGGGTGAAGCTTTCTTT
d_gene: TRBD1; abundance: .; len: 13; v_gene: TRBV19; j_gene: TRBJ1-2; CDR3aa: CASSPQGGYGYTF; CDR3nt: TGTGCCAGTAGCCCTCAGGGGGGCTATGGCTACACCTTC
d_gene: .; abundance: .; len: 15; v_gene: TRBV7-9; j_gene: TRBJ2-4; CDR3aa: CASSLRQGAKNIQYF; CDR3nt: TGTGCCAGCAGCTTAAGGCAGGGCGCCAAAAACATTCAGTACTTC
d_gene: .; abundance: few; len: 15; v_gene: TRBV5-6; j_gene: TRBJ2-1; CDR3aa: CASSGFLSSYNEQFF; CDR3nt: TGTGCCAGCAGCGGTTTTCTTAGCTCCTACAATGAGCAGTTCTTC
d_gene: .; abundance: once; len: 13; v_gene: TRBV7-8; j_gene: TRBJ2-7; CDR3aa: CASSPLGDYEQYF; CDR3nt: TGTGCCAGCAGCCCTCTAGGAGACTACGAGCAGTACTTC
d_gene: .; abundance: few; len: 13; v_gene: TRBV7-9; j_gene: TRBJ1-2; CDR3aa: CASSLAGLVGYTF; CDR3nt: TGTGCCAGCAGCTTAGCGGGGCTGGTTGGCTACACCTTC
d_gene: .; abundance: few; len: 15; v_gene: TRBV9; j_gene: TRBJ2-1; CDR3aa: CASGGNPSSYNEQFF; CDR3nt: TGTGCCAGTGGCGGGAATCCAAGCTCCTACAATGAGCAGTTCTTC
d_gene: .; abundance: .; len: 13; v_gene: TRBV5-1; j_gene: TRBJ2-7; CDR3aa: CASSLQVSYEQYF; CDR3nt: TGCGCCAGCAGCTTGCAGGTCTCCTACGAGCAGTACTTC
d_gene: .; abundance: few; len: 13; v_gene: TRBV7-9; j_gene: TRBJ1-4; CDR3aa: CASLRQPQEKLFF; CDR3nt: TGTGCCAGTTTGCGACAGCCGCAGGAAAAACTGTTTTTT
d_gene: TRBD2; abundance: .; len: 15; v_gene: TRBV2; j_gene: TRBJ2-3; CDR3aa: CASSASGSVTDTQYF; CDR3nt: TGTGCCAGCAGCGCTAGCGGGAGTGTCACAGATACGCAGTATTTT
d_gene: .; abundance: .; len: 14; v_gene: TRBV15; j_gene: TRBJ2-1; CDR3aa: CATSRPGIHNEQFF; CDR3nt: TGTGCCACCAGCCGACCAGGTATTCACAATGAGCAGTTCTTC
d_gene: TRBD2; abundance: .; len: 18; v_gene: TRBV19; j_gene: TRBJ2-1; CDR3aa: CASSMGLAGKLGYNEQFF; CDR3nt: TGTGCCAGTAGTATGGGACTAGCGGGAAAGCTCGGCTACAATGAGCAGTTCTTC
d_gene: .; abundance: .; len: 14; v_gene: TRBV29-1; j_gene: TRBJ1-1; CDR3aa: CSVGPRVGDTEAFF; CDR3nt: TGCAGCGTTGGGCCCAGGGTTGGGGACACTGAAGCTTTCTTT
d_gene: .; abundance: .; len: 15; v_gene: TRBV21-1; j_gene: TRBJ2-1; CDR3aa: CASSKETSGSNEQFF; CDR3nt: TGTGCCAGCAGCAAAGAAACTAGCGGATCCAATGAGCAGTTCTTC
d_gene: TRBD1; abundance: .; len: 16; v_gene: TRBV7-9; j_gene: TRBJ2-3; CDR3aa: CASSLAPGTGTDTQYF; CDR3nt: TGTGCCAGCAGCTTAGCGCCCGGGACAGGGACAGATACGCAGTATTTT
d_gene: TRBD1; abundance: few; len: 13; v_gene: TRBV5-1; j_gene: TRBJ2-7; CDR3aa: CASSLTTGAEQYF; CDR3nt: TGCGCCAGCAGCTTGACGACAGGGGCCGAGCAGTACTTC
d_gene: .; abundance: few; len: 16; v_gene: TRBV7-9; j_gene: TRBJ1-6; CDR3aa: CASSSQGTRYNSPLHF; CDR3nt: TGTGCCAGCAGCTCACAGGGAACACGCTATAATTCACCCCTCCACTTT
d_gene: .; abundance: .; len: 16; v_gene: TRBV4-3; j_gene: TRBJ2-7; CDR3aa: CASSQDSNGLPYEQYF; CDR3nt: TGCGCCAGCAGCCAAGACTCAAATGGACTCCCCTACGAGCAGTACTTC
d_gene: .; abundance: .; len: 14; v_gene: TRBV10-3; j_gene: TRBJ1-5; CDR3aa: CAISESGGNQPQHF; CDR3nt: TGTGCCATCAGTGAGTCCGGGGGAAATCAGCCCCAGCATTTT
d_gene: TRBD1; abundance: .; len: 16; v_gene: TRBV19; j_gene: TRBJ1-1; CDR3aa: CASSARQGSLNTEAFF; CDR3nt: TGTGCCAGTAGTGCCCGACAGGGTTCCCTGAACACTGAAGCTTTCTTT
d_gene: TRBD1; abundance: few; len: 15; v_gene: TRBV5-1; j_gene: TRBJ1-5; CDR3aa: CARKNRGRGDQPQHF; CDR3nt: TGCGCCAGGAAAAACAGGGGGCGCGGAGATCAGCCCCAGCATTTT
d_gene: .; abundance: .; len: 15; v_gene: TRBV18; j_gene: TRBJ1-4; CDR3aa: CASSPWGTPNEKLFF; CDR3nt: TGTGCCAGCTCACCATGGGGGACACCGAATGAAAAACTGTTTTTT
d_gene: TRBD1; abundance: once; len: 16; v_gene: TRBV28; j_gene: TRBJ1-5; CDR3aa: CASSLLGTGESQPQHF; CDR3nt: TGTGCCAGCAGTTTACTTGGGACAGGGGAGAGTCAGCCCCAGCATTTT
d_gene: .; abundance: .; len: 11; v_gene: TRBV5-1; j_gene: TRBJ2-7; CDR3aa: CASRGSYEQYF; CDR3nt: TGCGCCAGCAGGGGCTCCTACGAGCAGTACTTC
d_gene: .; abundance: .; len: 13; v_gene: TRBV4-3; j_gene: TRBJ1-5; CDR3aa: CASSHRRDQPQHF; CDR3nt: TGCGCCAGCAGCCACCGGAGAGATCAGCCCCAGCATTTT
d_gene: .; abundance: few; len: 17; v_gene: TRBV13; j_gene: TRBJ2-2; CDR3aa: CASSTIKGRVDTGELFF; CDR3nt: TGTGCCAGCAGCACCATAAAGGGCAGGGTCGACACCGGGGAGCTGTTTTTT
d_gene: .; abundance: .; len: 16; v_gene: TRBV9; j_gene: TRBJ2-3; CDR3aa: CASSAEEGGWGDTQYF; CDR3nt: TGTGCCAGCAGCGCCGAAGAGGGTGGATGGGGAGATACGCAGTATTTT
d_gene: TRBD1; abundance: few; len: 14; v_gene: TRBV28; j_gene: TRBJ2-3; CDR3aa: CASTTTGVEDTQYF; CDR3nt: TGTGCCAGCACCACGACAGGGGTCGAAGATACGCAGTATTTT
d_gene: .; abundance: .; len: 21; v_gene: TRBV23-1; j_gene: TRBJ2-3; CDR3aa: CASSVPPPVPTWGWRTDTQYF; CDR3nt: TGCGCCAGCAGTGTCCCGCCCCCTGTGCCAACTTGGGGTTGGAGGACAGATACGCAGTATTTT
d_gene: TRBD1; abundance: few; len: 11; v_gene: TRBV29-1; j_gene: TRBJ1-3; CDR3aa: CSAQTGATIYF; CDR3nt: TGCAGCGCCCAGACAGGGGCGACCATATATTTT
d_gene: TRBD1; abundance: .; len: 15; v_gene: TRBV19; j_gene: TRBJ1-5; CDR3aa: CASSTTGRGNQPQHF; CDR3nt: TGTGCCAGTAGTACGACAGGGAGAGGCAATCAGCCCCAGCATTTT
d_gene: .; abundance: .; len: 14; v_gene: TRBV4-3; j_gene: TRBJ2-7; CDR3aa: CASSQGTVASEQYF; CDR3nt: TGCGCCAGCAGCCAAGGGACAGTAGCAAGTGAGCAGTACTTC
d_gene: .; abundance: .; len: 13; v_gene: TRBV7-8; j_gene: TRBJ1-1; CDR3aa: CASSERGYTEAFF; CDR3nt: TGTGCCAGCAGCGAGCGGGGCTACACTGAAGCTTTCTTT
d_gene: .; abundance: few; len: 14; v_gene: TRBV29-1; j_gene: TRBJ1-2; CDR3aa: CSVEDGIRVSGYTF; CDR3nt: TGCAGCGTTGAAGACGGTATCAGGGTCTCTGGCTACACCTTC
d_gene: .; abundance: .; len: 13; v_gene: TRBV7-9; j_gene: TRBJ1-5; CDR3aa: CASSLYVGQPQHF; CDR3nt: TGTGCCAGCAGCTTATACGTGGGCCAGCCCCAGCATTTT
d_gene: .; abundance: .; len: 14; v_gene: TRBV6-5; j_gene: TRBJ1-2; CDR3aa: CASSRFGRGPGYTF; CDR3nt: TGTGCCAGCAGCAGATTCGGGCGAGGGCCCGGCTACACCTTC
d_gene: TRBD2; abundance: few; len: 14; v_gene: TRBV28; j_gene: TRBJ2-7; CDR3aa: CASSSGGSSYEQYF; CDR3nt: TGTGCCAGCAGTTCGGGAGGAAGCTCCTACGAGCAGTACTTC
d_gene: TRBD2; abundance: few; len: 17; v_gene: TRBV4-1; j_gene: TRBJ2-7; CDR3aa: CASSRSRAGGSSYEQYF; CDR3nt: TGCGCCAGCAGCCGCTCGCGAGCGGGAGGCTCCTCGTACGAGCAGTACTTC
d_gene: .; abundance: .; len: 15; v_gene: TRBV11-2; j_gene: TRBJ2-7; CDR3aa: CASRPWARSPYEQYF; CDR3nt: TGTGCCAGCCGCCCTTGGGCCAGATCCCCCTACGAGCAGTACTTC